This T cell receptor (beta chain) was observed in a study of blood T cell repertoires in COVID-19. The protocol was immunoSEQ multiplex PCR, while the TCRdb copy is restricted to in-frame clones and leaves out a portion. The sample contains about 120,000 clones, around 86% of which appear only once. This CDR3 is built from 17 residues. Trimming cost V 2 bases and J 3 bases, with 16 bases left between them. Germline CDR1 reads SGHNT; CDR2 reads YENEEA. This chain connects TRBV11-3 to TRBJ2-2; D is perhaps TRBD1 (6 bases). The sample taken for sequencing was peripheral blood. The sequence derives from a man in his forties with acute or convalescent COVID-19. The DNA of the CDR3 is TGTGCCAGCAGCTTACAGGGGCCGGTGGGGTACACCGGGGAGCTGTTTTTT. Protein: CASSLQGPVGYTGELFF.